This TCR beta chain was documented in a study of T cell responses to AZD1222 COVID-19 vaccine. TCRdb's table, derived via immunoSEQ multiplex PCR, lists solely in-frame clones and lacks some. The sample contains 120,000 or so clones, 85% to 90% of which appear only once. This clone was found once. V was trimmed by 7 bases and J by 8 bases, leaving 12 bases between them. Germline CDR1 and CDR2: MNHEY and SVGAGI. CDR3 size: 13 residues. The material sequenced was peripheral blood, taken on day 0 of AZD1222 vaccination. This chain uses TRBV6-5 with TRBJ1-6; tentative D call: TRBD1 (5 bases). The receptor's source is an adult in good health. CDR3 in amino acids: CASKGRNYSPLHF. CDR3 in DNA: TGTGCCAGCAAGGGACGGAACTATTCACCCCTCCACTTT.